Below are 20 T cell receptor beta chains sequenced from a single sample in a study of cytomegalovirus exposure and HLA in healthy donors. In the PCR, 60 Vbeta and 13 Jbeta primers were used. TCRdb's copy holds only in-frame clones and misses some; the assay was immunoSEQ multiplex PCR. The table records over 100,000 clones, approximately 80% of them present only once. The sequencing sample was made of PBMCs. The receptors were sampled from a female donor in good health and CMV-seronegative.

The V call is TRBV29-1, the J call TRBJ2-3; 8 nucleotides match TRBD2. J was trimmed by 6 bases and V by 0 bases; bases with no gene match: 5. The CDR3 length is 14 residues. Germline V gives CDR1 SQVTM, CDR2 ANQGSEA. The CDR3 reads CSVEDPRGVDTQYF. Here the CDR3 DNA reads TGCAGCGTTGAAGATCCGCGGGGGGTGGATACGCAGTATTTT.

The V and J genes are TRBV2 and TRBJ1-2; 12 bases fit TRBD1. This CDR3 has 16 amino acids. Germline V gene lookup returns CDR1 SNHLY and CDR2 FYNNEI. V shed 6 bases and J 2 bases; nucleotides not matched to a gene: 7. CDR3 amino acids: CASRDTGTGGNYGYTF. The CDR3 DNA sequence: TGTGCCAGCAGAGACACCGGGACAGGGGGCAACTATGGCTACACCTTC.

In its sample, this clone was seen a few times. V gene TRBV6-5 combines with J gene TRBJ1-3, with D possibly TRBD1 on 6 matching bases. Germline V gene sequence: CDR1 MNHEY, CDR2 SVGAGI. The length of the CDR3 is 13 residues. Trimming removed 5 bases from V and 3 bases from J, with 8 bases in between. CDR3 bases: TGTGCCAGCAGTGACAGGCTTGGAAACACCATATATTTT. It yields the protein CASSDRLGNTIYF.

Turning to this clone: The germline gene is not matched at one end of the junction; a read error may be the cause. Other DNA sequences in this specimen translate into the identical CDR3. The chain is built from TRBV9 and TRBJ2-1, with D perhaps TRBD1 (6 bases). Germline loops: CDR1 SGDLS, CDR2 YYNGEE. The CDR3 sequence is 14 residues long. DNA of the CDR3: TGCGCCAGCACCAGGGGACGGGACTACAATGAGCAGTTCTTC. Translating it yields CASTRGRDYNEQFF.

The V call is TRBV6-5, the J call TRBJ2-2; D is perhaps TRBD1 (6 bases). The CDR3 spans 15 residues. The ends were cut back, 4 bases at V and 6 bases at J, with 15 bases in the middle. Germline V gene sequence: CDR1 MNHEY, CDR2 SVGAGI. The CDR3 DNA reads as TGTGCCAGCAGTTTGATGGGGGCGTCGGCCGGGGAGCTGTTTTTT. As protein: CASSLMGASAGELFF.

This chain uses TRBV7-6 with TRBJ2-2, with 13 bases that match TRBD2. V was pared by 4 bases and J by 0 bases, with 2 bases of the junction left unmatched. The CDR3 spans 17 residues. Germline CDR1 and CDR2: SGHVS and FNYEAQ. In DNA, the CDR3 is TGTGCCAGCAGCTGGACTAGCGGGGGAGCGAACACCGGGGAGCTGTTTTTT. Protein: CASSWTSGGANTGELFF.

V and J are TRBV25-1 and TRBJ2-7, with 7 bases lining up with TRBD2. Trimming at V came to 1 base and at J to 4 bases, leaving 7 bases not matched to a gene. Germline CDR1 is MGHDK and CDR2 is SYGVNS. This CDR3 is 15 amino acids long. CDR3 bases: TGTGCCAGCAGTGAATCGGGACTACCTAAATACGAGCAGTACTTC. It specifies CASSESGLPKYEQYF.

The chain links TRBV6-5 to TRBJ2-7; possibly TRBD1 for D (5 bases). Germline lookup yields CDR1 MNHEY and CDR2 SVGAGI. Trimming cost V 8 bases and J 6 bases, with 17 bases left between them. The CDR3 consists of 13 residues. CDR3 sequence (DNA): TGTGCCAGCTCTAGGGGTGCAACCCTCGAGCAGTACTTC. The encoded protein is CASSRGATLEQYF.

V usage is TRBV6-1 and J usage is TRBJ1-5, with D possibly TRBD1 on 6 matching bases. Between the trimmed V and J ends, which lost 10 bases and 4 bases, there was a span of 17 bases. The CDR3 is made up of 14 amino acids. Per germline, CDR1 MNHNS and CDR2 SASEGT. CDR3 sequence reads: CATSGHPLNQPQHF. In DNA, the CDR3 is TGTGCCACGTCGGGACATCCATTAAATCAGCCCCAGCATTTT.

Of note for this clone: Additional DNA sequences in this sample encode the identical CDR3. The V and J genes are TRBV9 and TRBJ2-7, with TRBD1 matching 8 bases. Germline-derived CDR1 and CDR2 are SGDLS and YYNGEE. Trimming took 0 bases from V and 1 from J; bases not matched to a gene: 0. This CDR3 is built from 14 residues. The CDR3 sequence: CASSVGDRSYEQYF. For the CDR3, the DNA is TGTGCCAGCAGCGTAGGGGACAGGTCCTACGAGCAGTACTTC.

The rearrangement uses TRBV7-2 and TRBJ2-5; the match to TRBD2 covers 11 bases. Germline V gives CDR1 SGHTA, CDR2 FQGNSA. Trimming cost V 1 base and J 5 bases; bases outside gene matches: 6. The CDR3 consists of 16 residues. The CDR3 DNA reads TGTGCCAGCAGCTTAGGGGCTAGCGGGGGGTTGGAGACCCAGTACTTC. Protein sequence: CASSLGASGGLETQYF.

This clone has just a few counts. The chain recombines TRBV10-3 with TRBJ1-3; D gene uncertain. The CDR3 has 14 amino acids. Germline assignment: CDR1 ENHRY and CDR2 SYGVKD. Trimming took off 0 bases at V and 0 bases at J, with 3 bases between the two ends. The CDR3 DNA sequence: TGTGCCATCAGTGAGTCCAGCTCTGGAAACACCATATATTTT. Amino acid sequence: CAISESSSGNTIYF.

On this clone itself: One end of the junction is discordant with germline, which a read error may explain. This sequence joins TRBV7-9 and TRBJ2-1; tentatively, D is TRBD1 (5 bases). The germline V gene has CDR1 SEHNR and CDR2 FQNEAQ (reference sequence). The CDR3 covers 14 residues. For the CDR3, the DNA is TGTTCCAGCAGCTTAGTTCCAGGGTACAATGAGCAGTTCTTC. Encoded protein: CSSSLVPGYNEQFF.

The chain is built from TRBV7-8 and TRBJ2-1, with TRBD2 matching over 9 bases. CDR1 is SGHVS, CDR2 FQNEAQ, per germline. J was trimmed by 9 bases and V by 4 bases; bases with no gene match: 10. CDR3 size: 15 residues. CDR3 sequence: CASSSLAGGLVEQFF. The CDR3 DNA is TGTGCCAGCAGCTCACTGGCGGGGGGGCTCGTTGAGCAGTTCTTC. Variable domain in full (rest from reference TRBV7-8 and TRBJ2-1): GAGVSQSPRYKVAKRGQDVALRCDPISGHVSLFWYQQALGQGPEFLTYFQNEAQLDKSGLPSDRFFAERPEGSVSTLKIQRTQQEDSAVYLCASSSLAGGLVEQFFGPGTRLTVL.

This sequence joins TRBV7-2 and TRBJ1-2; 11 positions agree with TRBD1. The CDR3 consists of 15 residues. The germline V gene has CDR1 SGHTA and CDR2 FQGNSA. V lost 5 bases, J lost 4 bases, and 6 bases stayed unmatched. CDR3 loop: CASSPWTGGVYGYTF. The CDR3 DNA is TGTGCCAGCAGCCCCTGGACAGGGGGCGTCTATGGCTACACCTTC.

The table lists this clone with a count of one. DNA for the CDR3: TGTGCCACCAGCATATCCGGGACTAGCATAGAGACCCAGTACTTC. Encoded protein: CATSISGTSIETQYF. The J gene is TRBJ2-5, the V gene TRBV15; 9 nucleotides align to TRBD2. This CDR3 has 15 amino acids. Trimming at V came to 4 bases and at J to 4 bases, leaving 7 bases not matched to a gene. The germline gives CDR1 LNHNV, CDR2 YYDKDF (reference sequence).

The CDR3 DNA is TGTGCCAGCAGTTGGGGACTAGCCGGAACGGGCACCGGGGAGCTGTTTTTT. This sequence encodes CASSWGLAGTGTGELFF. The chain couples TRBV5-6 to TRBJ2-2, with 9 bases fitting TRBD2. With 5 bases clipped from V and 4 bases from J, the junction kept 12 bases outside the gene matches. The V gene's germline CDR1 is SGHDT and CDR2 YYEEEE. The CDR3 is 17 amino acids.

V gene TRBV29-1 combines with J gene TRBJ2-7; D unresolved. The CDR3 consists of 11 residues. The V end lost 3 bases, the J end lost 3 bases, and 6 bases lay between the germline ends. Germline-derived CDR1 and CDR2 are SQVTM and ANQGSEA. The CDR3 DNA reads TGCAGCGTTGATACAAGCTACGAGCAGTACTTC. This sequence encodes CSVDTSYEQYF.

The chain recombines TRBV14 with TRBJ2-7; possible D gene TRBD2, 6 bases. This CDR3 region has 13 residues. Between the trimmed V and J ends, which lost 4 bases and 7 bases, there was a span of 14 bases. Germline CDR1 SGHDN, CDR2 FVKESK. The CDR3 here is CASSRWGVGEQYF. Here the CDR3 DNA reads TGTGCCAGCAGCCGTTGGGGGGTCGGGGAGCAGTACTTC.

The chain links TRBV14 to TRBJ2-5; the match to TRBD2 covers 7 bases. The V gene end was trimmed by 1 base and the J gene end by 5 bases; junction bases not matched to a gene: 16. The CDR3 spans 18 residues. The V gene's germline CDR1 is SGHDN and CDR2 FVKESK. CDR3 in amino acids: CASSQAGLLAGVAETQYF. For the CDR3, the DNA is TGTGCCAGCAGCCAAGCTGGATTATTGGCGGGGGTCGCGGAGACCCAGTACTTC. The whole variable domain, filled in from reference TRBV14 and TRBJ2-5, reads EAGVTQFPSHSVIEKGQTVTLRCDPISGHDNLYWYRRVMGKEIKFLLHFVKESKQDESGMPNNRFLAERTGGTYSTLKVQPAELEDSGVYFCASSQAGLLAGVAETQYFGPGTRLLVL.